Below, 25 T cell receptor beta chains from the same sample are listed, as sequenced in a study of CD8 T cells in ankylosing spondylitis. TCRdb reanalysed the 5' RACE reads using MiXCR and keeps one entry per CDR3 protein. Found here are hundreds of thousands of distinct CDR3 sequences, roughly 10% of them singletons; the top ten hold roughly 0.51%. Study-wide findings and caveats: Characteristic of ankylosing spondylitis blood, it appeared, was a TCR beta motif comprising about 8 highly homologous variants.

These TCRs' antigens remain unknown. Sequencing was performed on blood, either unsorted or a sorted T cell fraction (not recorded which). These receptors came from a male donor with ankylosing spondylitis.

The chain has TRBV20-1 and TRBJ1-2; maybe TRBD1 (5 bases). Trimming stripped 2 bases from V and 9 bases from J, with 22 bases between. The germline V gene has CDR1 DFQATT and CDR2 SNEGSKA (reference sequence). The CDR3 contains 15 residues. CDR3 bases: TGCAGTGCTAGATTCCAGGGACGGCCGTTTTCTAGCTACACCTTC. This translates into CSARFQGRPFSSYTF.

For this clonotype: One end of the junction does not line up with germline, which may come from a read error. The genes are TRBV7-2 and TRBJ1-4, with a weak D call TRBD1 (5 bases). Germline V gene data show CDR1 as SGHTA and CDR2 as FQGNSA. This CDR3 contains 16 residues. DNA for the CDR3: TGTGCCAGCAGCCGTGGCTCGGGGGGGATTAATGTAAAACTGTTTTTT. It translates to CASSRGSGGINVKLFF.

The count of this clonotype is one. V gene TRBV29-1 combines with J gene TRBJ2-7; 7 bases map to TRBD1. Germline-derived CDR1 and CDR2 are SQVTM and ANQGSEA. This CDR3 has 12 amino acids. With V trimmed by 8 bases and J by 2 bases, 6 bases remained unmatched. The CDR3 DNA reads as TGCAGCATCCGGGACAGAGCCTACGAGCAGTACTTC. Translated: CSIRDRAYEQYF.

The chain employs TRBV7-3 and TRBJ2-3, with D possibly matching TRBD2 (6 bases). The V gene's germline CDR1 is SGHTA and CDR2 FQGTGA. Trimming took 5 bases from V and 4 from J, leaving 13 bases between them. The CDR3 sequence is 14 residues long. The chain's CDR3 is CASSTRTNPDTQYF. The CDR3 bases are TGTGCCAGCAGCACCCGGACTAACCCAGATACGCAGTATTTT.

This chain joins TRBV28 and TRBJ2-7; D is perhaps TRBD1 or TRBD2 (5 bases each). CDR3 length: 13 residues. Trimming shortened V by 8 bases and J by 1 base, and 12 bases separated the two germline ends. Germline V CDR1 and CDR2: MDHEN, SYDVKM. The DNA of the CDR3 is TGTGCCAGCCGGGGCGATCCGTCCTACGAGCAGTACTTC. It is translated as CASRGDPSYEQYF.

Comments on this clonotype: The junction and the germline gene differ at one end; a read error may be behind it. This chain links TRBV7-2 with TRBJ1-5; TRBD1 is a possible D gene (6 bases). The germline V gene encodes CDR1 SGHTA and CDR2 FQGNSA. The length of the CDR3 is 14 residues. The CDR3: CASTLRTGNQPQHF. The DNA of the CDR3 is TGTGCCAGCACCTTAAGGACAGGCAATCAGCCCCAGCATTTT.

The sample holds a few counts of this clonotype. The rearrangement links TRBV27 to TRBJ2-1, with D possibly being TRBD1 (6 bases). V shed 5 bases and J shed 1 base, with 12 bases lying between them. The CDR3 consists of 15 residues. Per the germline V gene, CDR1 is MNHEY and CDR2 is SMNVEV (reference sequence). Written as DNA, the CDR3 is TGTGCCAGCAGTCCGCAGGGGACGTCCTACAATGAGCAGTTCTTC. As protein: CASSPQGTSYNEQFF.

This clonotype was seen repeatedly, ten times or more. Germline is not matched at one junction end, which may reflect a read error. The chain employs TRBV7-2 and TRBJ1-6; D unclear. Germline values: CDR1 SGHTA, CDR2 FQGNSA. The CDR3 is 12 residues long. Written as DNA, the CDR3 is TGTGCCAGCAGCGTAGCGAATTCACCCCTCCACTTT. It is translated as CASSVANSPLHF.

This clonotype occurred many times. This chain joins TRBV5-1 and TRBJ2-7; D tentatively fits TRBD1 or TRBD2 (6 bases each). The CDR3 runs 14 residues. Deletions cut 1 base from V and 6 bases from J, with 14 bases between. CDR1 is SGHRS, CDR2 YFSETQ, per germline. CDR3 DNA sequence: TGCGCCAGCAGCTTGAATGATGGAGGGGGCGAGCAGTACTTC. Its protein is CASSLNDGGGEQYF.

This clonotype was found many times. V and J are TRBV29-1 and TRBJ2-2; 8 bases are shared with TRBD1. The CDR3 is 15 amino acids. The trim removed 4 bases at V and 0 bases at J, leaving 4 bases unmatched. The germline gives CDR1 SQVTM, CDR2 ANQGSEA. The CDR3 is CSVGRDRTNTGELFF. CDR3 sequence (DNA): TGCAGCGTTGGTAGGGACAGGACGAACACCGGGGAGCTGTTTTTT.

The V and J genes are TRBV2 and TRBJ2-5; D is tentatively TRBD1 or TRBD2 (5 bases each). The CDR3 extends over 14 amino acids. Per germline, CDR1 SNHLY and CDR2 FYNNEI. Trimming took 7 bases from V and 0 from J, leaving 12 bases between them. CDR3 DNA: TGTGCCAGCATGGTTGGGGGACACCAAGAGACCCAGTACTTC. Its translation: CASMVGGHQETQYF.

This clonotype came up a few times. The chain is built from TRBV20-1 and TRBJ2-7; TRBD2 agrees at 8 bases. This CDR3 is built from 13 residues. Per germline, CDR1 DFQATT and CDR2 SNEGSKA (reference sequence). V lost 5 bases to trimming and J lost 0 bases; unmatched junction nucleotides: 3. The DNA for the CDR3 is TGCAGTGCTTTAGCGGGAAACTCCTACGAGCAGTACTTC. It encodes CSALAGNSYEQYF.

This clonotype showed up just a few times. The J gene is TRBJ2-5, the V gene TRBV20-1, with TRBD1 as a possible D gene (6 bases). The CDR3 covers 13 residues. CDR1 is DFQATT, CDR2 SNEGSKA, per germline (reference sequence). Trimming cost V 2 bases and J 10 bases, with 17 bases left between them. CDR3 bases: TGCAGTGCTAGAATTCATACAGGGATCGACCAGTACTTC. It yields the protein CSARIHTGIDQYF.

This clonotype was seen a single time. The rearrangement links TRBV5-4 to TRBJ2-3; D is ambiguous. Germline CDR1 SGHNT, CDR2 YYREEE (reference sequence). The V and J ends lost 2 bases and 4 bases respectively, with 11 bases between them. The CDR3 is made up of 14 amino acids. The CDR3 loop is CASSLNLSPDTQYF. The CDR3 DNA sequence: TGTGCCAGCAGCTTAAACCTGAGTCCAGATACGCAGTATTTT.

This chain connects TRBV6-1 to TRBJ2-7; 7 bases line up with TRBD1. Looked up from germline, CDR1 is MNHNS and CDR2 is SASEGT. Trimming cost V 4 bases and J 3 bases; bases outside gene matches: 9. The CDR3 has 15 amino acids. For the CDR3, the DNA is TGTGCCAGCAGTGTCGTCGGTACAGGGGTCTACGAGCAGTACTTC. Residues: CASSVVGTGVYEQYF.

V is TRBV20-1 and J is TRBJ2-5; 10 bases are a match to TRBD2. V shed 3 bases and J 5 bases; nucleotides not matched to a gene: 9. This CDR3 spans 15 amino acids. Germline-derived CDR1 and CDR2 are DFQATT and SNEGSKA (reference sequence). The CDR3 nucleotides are TGCAGTGCTAGTGAAGCGGGAGGGCCTAATGAGACCCAGTACTTC. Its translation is CSASEAGGPNETQYF.

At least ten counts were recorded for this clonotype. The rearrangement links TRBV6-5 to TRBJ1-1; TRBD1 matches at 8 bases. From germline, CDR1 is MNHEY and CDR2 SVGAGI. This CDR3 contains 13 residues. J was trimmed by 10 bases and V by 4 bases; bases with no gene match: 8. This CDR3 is CASSSERQGRAFF. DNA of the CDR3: TGTGCCAGCAGTTCGGAGCGACAGGGGAGAGCTTTCTTT.

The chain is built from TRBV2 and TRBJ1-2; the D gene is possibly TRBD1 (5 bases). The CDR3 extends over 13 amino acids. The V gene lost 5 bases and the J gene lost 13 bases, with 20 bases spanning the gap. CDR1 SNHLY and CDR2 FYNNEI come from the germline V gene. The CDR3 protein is CASSFRTGFGGTF. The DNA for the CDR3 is TGTGCCAGCAGTTTTCGGACGGGCTTTGGGGGCACCTTC.

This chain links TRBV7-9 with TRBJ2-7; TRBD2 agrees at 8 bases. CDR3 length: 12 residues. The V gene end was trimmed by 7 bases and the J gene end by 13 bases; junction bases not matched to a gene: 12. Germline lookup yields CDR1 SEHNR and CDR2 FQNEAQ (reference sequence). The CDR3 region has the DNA TGTGCCAGCACCCCCGAGACTAGCGTTTTATACTTC. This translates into CASTPETSVLYF. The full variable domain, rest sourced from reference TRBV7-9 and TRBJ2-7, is DTGVSQNPRHKITKRGQNVTFRCDPISEHNRLYWYRQTLGQGPEFLTYFQNEAQLEKSRLLSDRFSAERPKGSFSTLEIQRTEQGDSAMYLCASTPETSVLYFGPGTRLTVT.

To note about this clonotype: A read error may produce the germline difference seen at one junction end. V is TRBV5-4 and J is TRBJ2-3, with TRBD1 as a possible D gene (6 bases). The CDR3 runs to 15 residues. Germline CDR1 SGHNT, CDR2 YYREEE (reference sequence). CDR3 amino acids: CASSLYRVGTDTQSF. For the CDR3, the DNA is TGTGCCAGCAGCTTGTACAGGGTCGGCACAGATACGCAGTCTTTT. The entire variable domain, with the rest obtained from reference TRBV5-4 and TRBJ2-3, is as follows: ETGVTQSPTHLIKTRGQQVTLRCSSQSGHNTVSWYQQALGQGPQFIFQYYREEENGRGNFPPRFSGLQFPNYSSELNVNALELDDSALYLCASSLYRVGTDTQSFGPGTRLTVL.

CDR3 loop: CATMGTGRETQYF. The DNA for the CDR3 is TGTGCCACCATGGGGACAGGGCGAGAGACCCAGTACTTC. The V and J genes are TRBV10-3 and TRBJ2-5; 9 nucleotides agree with TRBD1. The CDR3 has 13 amino acids. Germline V gene sequence: CDR1 ENHRY, CDR2 SYGVKD. Germline trimming cut 10 bases from V and 4 bases from J; bases unmatched to any gene: 7.

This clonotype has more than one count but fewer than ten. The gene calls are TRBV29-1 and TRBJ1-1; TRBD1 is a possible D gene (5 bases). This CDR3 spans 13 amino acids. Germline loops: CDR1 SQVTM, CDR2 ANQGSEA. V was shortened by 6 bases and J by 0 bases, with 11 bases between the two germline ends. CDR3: CSVGPLLNTEAFF. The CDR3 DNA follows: TGCAGCGTGGGACCCTTACTGAACACTGAAGCTTTCTTT.

CDR3 DNA sequence: TGTGCCAGCAGCTCATACGCAGGGGGATCCTACAATGAGCAGTTCTTC. This translates into CASSSYAGGSYNEQFF. V usage is TRBV12-3 or TRBV12-4 and J usage is TRBJ2-1; 7 bases line up with TRBD1. CDR3 size: 16 residues. The V gene end was trimmed by 6 bases and the J gene end by 1 base; junction bases not matched to a gene: 9.

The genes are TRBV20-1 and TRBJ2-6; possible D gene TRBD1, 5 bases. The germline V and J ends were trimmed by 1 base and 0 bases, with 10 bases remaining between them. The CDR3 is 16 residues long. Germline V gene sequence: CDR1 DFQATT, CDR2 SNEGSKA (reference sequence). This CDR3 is CSARVEQASGANVLTF. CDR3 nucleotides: TGCAGTGCTAGAGTGGAACAGGCCTCTGGGGCCAACGTCCTGACTTTC.

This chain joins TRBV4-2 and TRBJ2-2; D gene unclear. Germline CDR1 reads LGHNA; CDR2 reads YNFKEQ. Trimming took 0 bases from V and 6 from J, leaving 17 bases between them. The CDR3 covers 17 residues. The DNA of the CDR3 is TGTGCCAGCAGCCAAGATTCGAGACACCGAGGTCCCGGGGAGCTGTTTTTT. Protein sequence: CASSQDSRHRGPGELFF.